A single sample gave rise to the 30 T cell receptor beta chains below, sequenced in a study of blood T cell repertoires in COVID-19. Only in-frame clones appear in the TCRdb table, and some are missing; sequencing was by immunoSEQ multiplex PCR. Of about 400,000 clones listed, 88% are singletons. Specimen: PBMCs or T cells enriched from blood (not recorded which). These receptors originate from a woman between 40 and 50 years old with acute COVID-19.

This clone was observed a handful of times. The rearrangement uses TRBV15 and TRBJ2-1; D not resolved. Germline values: CDR1 LNHNV, CDR2 YYDKDF (reference sequence). Trimming cost V 8 bases and J 2 bases, with 10 bases left between them. The CDR3 covers 13 residues. The CDR3 sequence is CATQDTTYNEQFF. The CDR3 bases are TGTGCCACCCAAGACACCACCTACAATGAGCAGTTCTTC.

The rearrangement uses TRBV7-2 and TRBJ2-5; no definite D call. CDR3 size: 14 residues. The germline V and J ends were trimmed by 5 bases and 3 bases, with 13 bases remaining between them. CDR1 is SGHTA and CDR2 is FQGNSA in the germline V gene. Here the CDR3 DNA reads TGTGCCAGCAGCCCCCTCTCGAGTAAAGAGACCCAGTACTTC. As protein: CASSPLSSKETQYF.

This rearrangement joins TRBV2 to TRBJ2-2; D possibly corresponds to TRBD1 (9 bases). V gave up 2 bases and J gave up 4 bases, with 23 bases separating them. CDR1 SNHLY and CDR2 FYNNEI come from the germline V gene. The CDR3 sequence is 19 residues long. This CDR3 reads CASSEPSGGQGYITGELFF. CDR3 coding DNA: TGTGCCAGCAGTGAACCAAGCGGGGGACAGGGTTACATCACCGGGGAGCTGTTTTTT.

This sequence joins TRBV5-5 and TRBJ2-2; TRBD1 agrees at 7 bases. J lost 2 bases, V lost 5 bases, and 0 bases had no gene match. Per the germline V gene, CDR1 is SGHKS and CDR2 is YYEKEE (reference sequence). The CDR3 is 13 residues long. The CDR3 DNA follows: TGTGCCAGCAGAGGGGGCAACACCGGGGAGCTGTTTTTT. Its protein is CASRGGNTGELFF.

V is TRBV12-5 and J is TRBJ2-7; 7 bases fit TRBD1. The CDR3 length is 13 residues. Germline V gene sequence: CDR1 LGHNT, CDR2 FRNRAP. The V gene end was trimmed by 5 bases and the J gene end by 6 bases; junction bases not matched to a gene: 7. CDR3 sequence reads: CASGPGTEAEQYF. DNA for the CDR3: TGTGCTAGTGGTCCCGGGACAGAGGCCGAGCAGTACTTC.

The chain recombines TRBV10-2 with TRBJ2-5, with TRBD2 matching 11 bases. J lost 5 bases, V lost 4 bases, and 6 bases had no gene match. Germline V gene data show CDR1 as WSHSY and CDR2 as SAAADI. The CDR3 covers 15 residues. The CDR3 protein is CASSVSGGAGETQYF. CDR3 coding DNA: TGCGCCAGCAGTGTTAGCGGGGGGGCTGGGGAGACCCAGTACTTC.

CDR3 sequence reads: CASSRSGAKNTEAFF. The CDR3 DNA is TGTGCCAGCAGCCGCTCAGGGGCCAAGAACACTGAAGCTTTCTTT. This rearrangement joins TRBV7-2 to TRBJ1-1; a weak D match, TRBD1 (6 bases). V shed 5 bases and J shed 1 base, with 14 bases lying between them. CDR3 size: 15 residues. From germline, CDR1 is SGHTA and CDR2 FQGNSA.

V usage is TRBV9 and J usage is TRBJ1-3, with D perhaps matching TRBD1 (6 bases). V was clipped by 7 bases and J by 10 bases, with 24 bases between them. Germline values: CDR1 SGDLS, CDR2 YYNGEE. This CDR3 is 15 amino acids long. The CDR3 coding sequence is TGTGCCAGCGGGCTACTACAGGGCCCGGGTGGGACCATATATTTT. This sequence encodes CASGLLQGPGGTIYF.

This chain joins TRBV11-2 and TRBJ2-3, with 8 bases identical to TRBD2. The CDR3 spans 15 residues. The trim removed 4 bases at V and 5 bases at J, leaving 8 bases unmatched. Germline CDR1 and CDR2: SGHAT and FQNNGV. The CDR3 DNA sequence: TGTGCCAGCAGCTCTCGGGGGGGGATCGTAGATACGCAGTATTTT. Its protein product is CASSSRGGIVDTQYF.

V gene TRBV30 combines with J gene TRBJ1-3; D is ambiguous. The V end lost 5 bases, the J end lost 3 bases, and 11 bases lay between the germline ends. This CDR3 contains 13 residues. Germline values: CDR1 GTSNPN, CDR2 SVGIG (reference sequence). CDR3 protein: CAWASGDGNTIYF. The CDR3, as DNA: TGTGCCTGGGCATCCGGGGATGGAAACACCATATATTTT.

The chain uses TRBV12-3 or TRBV12-4 and TRBJ1-1; D possibly corresponds to TRBD1 (6 bases). V shed 6 bases and J shed 4 bases, with 12 bases lying between them. This CDR3 contains 13 residues. The CDR3 protein is CASRGGGGTEAFF. The CDR3 DNA sequence: TGTGCCAGCAGGGGTGGGGGCGGCACTGAAGCTTTCTTT.

The rearrangement uses TRBV18 and TRBJ2-7, with D possibly being TRBD2 (5 bases). CDR1 is KGHSH, CDR2 LQKENI, per germline. CDR3 size: 15 residues. V was pared by 5 bases and J by 2 bases, with 16 bases between. DNA of the CDR3: TGTGCCAGCTCAACCGCCACCGGGGATACCTACGAGCAGTACTTC. It yields the protein CASSTATGDTYEQYF.

The rearrangement links TRBV19 to TRBJ1-5, with TRBD1 identical over 10 bases. From germline, CDR1 is LNHDA and CDR2 SQIVND (reference sequence). This CDR3 comprises 14 residues. After removal of 5 bases from V and 6 bases from J, the junction contained 4 bases not matched to a gene. This CDR3 is CASSVTGGSQPQHF. As DNA, the CDR3 is TGTGCCAGTAGTGTGACAGGGGGCTCTCAGCCCCAGCATTTT.

V is TRBV10-3 and J is TRBJ2-7; 7 bases line up with TRBD2. Germline CDR1 reads ENHRY; CDR2 reads SYGVKD. Losses at the gene ends were 2 bases for V and 2 bases for J; bases not matched to a gene: 3. This CDR3 has 14 amino acids. In DNA, the CDR3 is TGTGCCATCAGTGAGGGGGAGGGCACCTACGAGCAGTACTTC. Protein sequence: CAISEGEGTYEQYF.

The chain has TRBV2 and TRBJ1-2; possibly TRBD1 for D (5 bases). The V and J ends lost 7 bases and 4 bases respectively, with 13 bases between them. The germline gives CDR1 SNHLY, CDR2 FYNNEI. The CDR3 is 13 residues long. CDR3 DNA sequence: TGTGCCAGCACGACAGAATCGGTCTATGGCTACACCTTC. Protein product: CASTTESVYGYTF.

The chain combines TRBV29-1 with TRBJ2-2, with 8 bases aligning to TRBD1. V shed 6 bases, J shed 6 bases, and the junction held 9 bases outside the gene matches. Germline V gene lookup returns CDR1 SQVTM and CDR2 ANQGSEA. The CDR3 runs 14 residues. Here the CDR3 DNA reads TGCAGCGTAACCGGGACAGGCGACGCCGGGGAGCTGTTTTTT. It is translated as CSVTGTGDAGELFF.

Comment on this clone: Other nucleotide sequences in the sample specify the same CDR3. This chain links TRBV7-9 with TRBJ2-1; possible D gene TRBD2, 5 bases. This CDR3 region has 14 residues. Deletions cut 5 bases from V and 0 bases from J, with 8 bases between. The germline gives CDR1 SEHNR, CDR2 FQNEAQ (reference sequence). CDR3 DNA: TGTGCCAGCAGCCCTGGGAGCTCCTACAATGAGCAGTTCTTC. Amino acid sequence: CASSPGSSYNEQFF.

The V gene is TRBV2, the J gene TRBJ1-2, with 7 bases matching TRBD1. The CDR3 contains 13 residues. Trimming at V came to 6 bases and at J to 4 bases, leaving 5 bases not matched to a gene. Germline CDR1 and CDR2: SNHLY and FYNNEI. This chain's CDR3 is CASSDEGAYGYTF. Written as DNA, the CDR3 is TGTGCCAGCAGCGACGAGGGGGCCTATGGCTACACCTTC.

The CDR3 sequence: CASKQGAVGGYTF. CDR3 in DNA: TGTGCCAGCAAACAGGGGGCTGTGGGTGGCTACACCTTC. The chain combines TRBV12-3 or TRBV12-4 with TRBJ1-2; TRBD1 aligns across 9 bases. J was trimmed by 7 bases and V by 7 bases; bases with no gene match: 7. The CDR3 sequence is 13 residues long.

This clone appeared once. This chain connects TRBV9 to TRBJ2-7, with TRBD2 identical over 7 bases. The CDR3 is 14 amino acids. After removal of 0 bases from V and 0 bases from J, the junction contained 0 bases not matched to a gene. The germline V gene has CDR1 SGDLS and CDR2 YYNGEE. The CDR3 loop reads CASSVASGSYEQYF. Written as DNA, the CDR3 is TGTGCCAGCAGCGTAGCTAGCGGCTCCTACGAGCAGTACTTC.

This chain uses TRBV24-1 with TRBJ2-2; the D gene is possibly TRBD2 (6 bases). CDR1 and CDR2 (germline): KGHDR, SFDVKD. Trimming took off 2 bases at V and 0 bases at J, with 12 bases between the two ends. The CDR3 extends over 17 amino acids. CDR3 amino acids: CATSDSGTPSNTGELFF. CDR3 nucleotides: TGTGCCACCAGTGATTCCGGGACTCCTTCGAACACCGGGGAGCTGTTTTTT.

CDR3 loop: CASSLQTGGPDGYTF. DNA for the CDR3: TGTGCCAGCAGTTTACAGACAGGGGGTCCGGATGGCTACACCTTC. The chain joins TRBV27 to TRBJ1-2, with 9 bases aligning to TRBD1. The CDR3 is made up of 15 amino acids. V shed 2 bases and J 6 bases; nucleotides not matched to a gene: 7. CDR1 and CDR2 from the germline V gene are MNHEY and SMNVEV (reference sequence).

This chain joins TRBV4-1 and TRBJ1-3, with 8 bases lining up with TRBD1. CDR1 is MGHRA and CDR2 is YSYEKL in the germline V gene. V lost 2 bases, J lost 3 bases, and 6 bases stayed unmatched. This CDR3 spans 16 amino acids. CDR3 DNA sequence: TGCGCCAGCAGCCAAACGACAGGGGCTAGTGGAAACACCATATATTTT. This codes for CASSQTTGASGNTIYF.

This clone was detected only once. This sequence joins TRBV6-5 and TRBJ1-4, with D possibly being TRBD1 (5 bases). With 4 bases removed from V and 1 base from J, the gap between germline ends came to 10 bases. The CDR3 has 15 amino acids. CDR1 MNHEY and CDR2 SVGAGI come from the germline V gene. The CDR3 bases are TGTGCCAGCAGTTCGCGAACAGGAACTAATGAAAAACTGTTTTTT. Its translation: CASSSRTGTNEKLFF.

This chain connects TRBV27 to TRBJ2-7; TRBD1 matches at 7 bases. The CDR3 is made up of 14 amino acids. Looked up from germline, CDR1 is MNHEY and CDR2 is SMNVEV (reference sequence). J gave up 6 bases and V 6 bases, and 11 bases lay outside the gene matches. In nucleotides, the CDR3 is TGTGCCAGCAGACAGGACTCCCCAGGGGGCGAGCAGTACTTC. Protein sequence: CASRQDSPGGEQYF.

The chain has TRBV21-1 and TRBJ1-5. TRBV21-1 is marked as a pseudogene. There are 8 residues in the CDR3. The CDR3 spells CYNQPQHF. CDR3 DNA sequence: TGCTATAATCAGCCCCAGCATTTT.

This chain links TRBV2 with TRBJ1-3; 9 bases map to TRBD1. Germline V CDR1 and CDR2: SNHLY, FYNNEI. The CDR3 totals 14 residues. The V gene end was trimmed by 6 bases and the J gene end by 7 bases; junction bases not matched to a gene: 7. The CDR3 sequence is CASRDRGIGNTIYF. The CDR3 coding sequence is TGTGCCAGCAGGGACAGGGGTATAGGGAACACCATATATTTT.

A single count supports this clone. The genes are TRBV5-1 and TRBJ1-1; tentatively, D is TRBD1 (6 bases). This CDR3 contains 16 residues. Germline CDR1 is SGHRS and CDR2 is YFSETQ. V was cut by 4 bases and J by 0 bases, with 16 bases left in between. In DNA form, the CDR3 reads TGCGCCAGCAGCCCCACGGCGGACAGCATGAACACTGAAGCTTTCTTT. Translation: CASSPTADSMNTEAFF.

The rearrangement uses TRBV7-6 and TRBJ2-7, with 12 bases that match TRBD1. Germline CDR1 reads SGHVS; CDR2 reads FNYEAQ. Trimming removed 5 bases from V and 3 bases from J; junction bases left unmatched: 11. CDR3 length: 17 residues. The CDR3 loop reads CASSRRDRGRIFYEQYF. CDR3 coding DNA: TGTGCCAGCAGCCGCAGGGACAGGGGGCGAATTTTCTACGAGCAGTACTTC.

CDR3 nucleotide sequence: TGCAGTGCTAGTAGGGCGGGGGAGCAAGAGACCCAGTACTTC. This codes for CSASRAGEQETQYF. The V and J genes are TRBV20-1 and TRBJ2-5, with 7 nucleotides matching TRBD2. Trimming cost V 3 bases and J 2 bases; bases outside gene matches: 6. Germline V CDR1 and CDR2: DFQATT, SNEGSKA (reference sequence). This CDR3 is built from 14 residues.